This TCR beta chain was obtained from a study of T cell repertoires in cytomegalovirus infection. About the research overall: Public TCR beta signatures indicated both CMV infection and matching HLA type. Study outcomes and limitations: Individuals carrying CMV plus the relevant HLA were identified by cumulative frequency of public TCR beta families. CMV-specific HLA-C-restricted TCR beta clonotypes dominated the ex vivo response.

This CDR3 contains 14 residues. The ends were cut back, 0 bases at V and 4 bases at J, with 9 bases in the middle. CDR1 and CDR2 from the germline V gene are LGHNA and YNFKEQ. TCRdb reprocessed the reads with MiXCR, giving one entry per CDR3 protein. The sample has 200,000 or so distinct CDR3 sequences; about 20% are singletons. The sample holds a few counts of this clonotype. The antigen is undetermined. The V and J genes are TRBV4-2 and TRBJ1-2; D is perhaps TRBD1 (5 bases). This clonotype was obtained from a human donor in good health (CMV status not recorded). Some clones in this sample may be carry-over from other donors' samples. Sequenced: PBMCs. As DNA, the CDR3 is TGTGCCAGCAGCCAAGATCCAGGGTTCTATGGCTACACCTTC. Protein product: CASSQDPGFYGYTF.